The present entry profiles one T cell receptor beta chain with its context. These data come from a study of beta chain features in type 1 diabetes. Across the study: Examination spanned 90 million to 140 million sorted cells from all samples.

Markers CD45RO/CCR7/CD25/CD127/CD95/CD27 served to sort CD4+ naive, central memory, regulatory and stem cell-like memory cells. Reverse transcription of all isolated RNA meant that expressed TCRB transcripts were sequenced. Repertoires were generated with immunoSEQ multiplex PCR, while TCRdb's copy carries only in-frame clones and drops some. The data show around 330,000 clones, with approximately 10% seen just once and roughly 0.016% held by the top ten. Trimming shortened V by 5 bases and J by 6 bases, and 14 bases separated the two germline ends. CDR3 length: 13 amino acids. Germline values: CDR1 KGHSH, CDR2 LQKENI.

Source material: naive CD4+ T cells from blood. This clonotype was obtained from a woman aged 25-40 years in good health. The chain couples TRBV18 to TRBJ2-7; D gene ambiguous. CDR3 in amino acids: CASSVSPYGEQYF. In nucleotides, the CDR3 is TGTGCCAGCTCAGTATCGCCCTACGGCGAGCAGTACTTC. Drawing the rest from reference TRBV18 and TRBJ2-7, the complete variable domain is NAGVMQNPRHLVRRRGQEARLRCSPMKGHSHVYWYRQLPEEGLKFMVYLQKENIIDESGMPKERFSAEFPKEGPSILRIQQVVRGDSAAYFCASSVSPYGEQYFGPGTRLTVT.